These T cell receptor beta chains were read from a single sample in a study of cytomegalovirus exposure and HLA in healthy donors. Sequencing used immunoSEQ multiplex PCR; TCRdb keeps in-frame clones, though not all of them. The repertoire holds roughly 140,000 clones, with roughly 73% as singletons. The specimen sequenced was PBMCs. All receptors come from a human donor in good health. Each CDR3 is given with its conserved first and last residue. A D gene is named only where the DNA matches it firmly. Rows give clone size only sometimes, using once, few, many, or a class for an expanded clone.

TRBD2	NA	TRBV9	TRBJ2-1	CASSVAGGPRDEQFF	TGTGCCAGCAGCGTAGCGGGAGGGCCACGAGATGAGCAGTTCTTC
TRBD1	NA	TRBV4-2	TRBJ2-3	CASSPGQGPDTQYF	TGTGCCAGCAGCCCGGGACAGGGGCCAGATACGCAGTATTTT
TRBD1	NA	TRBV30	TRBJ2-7	CAWSKGAGEQYF	TGTGCCTGGAGTAAGGGGGCCGGCGAGCAGTACTTC
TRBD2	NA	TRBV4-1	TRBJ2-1	CASSLRLAGEDEQFF	TGCGCCAGCAGCCTAAGACTAGCGGGAGAGGATGAGCAGTTCTTC
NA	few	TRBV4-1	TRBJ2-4	CASSPWTATKNIQYF	TGCGCCAGCAGCCCCTGGACAGCAACCAAAAACATTCAGTACTTC
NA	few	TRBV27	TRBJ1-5	CASSPPGQPQHF	TGTGCCAGCAGTCCCCCAGGGCAGCCCCAGCATTTT
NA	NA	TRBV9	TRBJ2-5	CASSVGIAEQETQYF	TGTGCCAGCAGCGTAGGCATAGCGGAACAAGAGACCCAGTACTTC
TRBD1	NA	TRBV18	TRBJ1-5	CASSPFGTGGGNQPQHF	TGTGCCAGCTCACCGTTCGGGACAGGGGGCGGCAATCAGCCCCAGCATTTT
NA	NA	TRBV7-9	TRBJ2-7	CASTPVGGANEQYF	TGTGCCAGCACCCCGGTTGGGGGCGCCAACGAGCAGTACTTC
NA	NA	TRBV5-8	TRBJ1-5	CASSFHNQPQHF	TGTGCCAGCAGCTTCCATAATCAGCCCCAGCATTTT
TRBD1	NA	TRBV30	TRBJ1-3	CAWSTGGQAGNTIYF	TGTGCCTGGAGTACCGGGGGACAGGCTGGAAACACCATATATTTT
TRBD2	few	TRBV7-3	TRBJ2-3	CASSLLAGADTQYF	TGTGCCAGCAGCTTACTAGCGGGGGCAGATACGCAGTATTTT
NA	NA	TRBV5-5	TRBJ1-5	CASRPGQIDQPQHF	TGTGCCAGCAGACCAGGACAGATTGATCAGCCCCAGCATTTT
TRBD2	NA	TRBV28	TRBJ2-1	CASSLASGGAGEQFF	TGTGCCAGCAGTTTAGCCAGCGGGGGGGCCGGTGAGCAGTTCTTC
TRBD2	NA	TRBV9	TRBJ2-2	CASSLRGGPVTGELFF	TGTGCCAGCAGCCTCCGCGGGGGGCCGGTCACCGGGGAGCTGTTTTTT
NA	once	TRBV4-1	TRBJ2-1	CASSHQVHEQFF	TGCGCCAGCAGCCATCAGGTCCATGAGCAGTTCTTC
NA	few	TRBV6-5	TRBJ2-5	CASSWDWQETQYF	TGTGCCAGCAGTTGGGACTGGCAAGAGACCCAGTACTTC
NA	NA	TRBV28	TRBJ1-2	CASSLSIQDSYGYTF	TGTGCCAGCAGTTTATCTATTCAGGACAGCTATGGCTACACCTTC
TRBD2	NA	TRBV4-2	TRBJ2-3	CASSHRLAAESSTDTQYF	TGTGCCAGCAGCCACCGACTAGCGGCAGAGTCTAGCACAGATACGCAGTATTTT
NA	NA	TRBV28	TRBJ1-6	CASSLWSSYNSPLHF	TGTGCCAGCAGTTTATGGAGCTCCTATAATTCACCCCTCCACTTT
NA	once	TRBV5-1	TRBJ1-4	CASSLAQGTEKLFF	TGCGCCAGCAGCTTGGCGCAGGGTACTGAAAAACTGTTTTTT
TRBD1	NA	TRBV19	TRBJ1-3	CASKTGDFGNTIYF	TGTGCCAGTAAAACAGGGGATTTTGGAAACACCATATATTTT
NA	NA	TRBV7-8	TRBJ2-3	CASSRDVTDTQYF	TGTGCCAGCAGCCGGGATGTCACAGATACGCAGTATTTT
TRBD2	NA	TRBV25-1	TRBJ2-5	CASSVGSSGEETQYF	TGTGCCAGCAGTGTCGGTTCTAGCGGGGAAGAGACCCAGTACTTC
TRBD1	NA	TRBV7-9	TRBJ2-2	CASSSQGTGELFF	TGTGCCAGCAGCTCACAGGGGACCGGGGAGCTGTTTTTT
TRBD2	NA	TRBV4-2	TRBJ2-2	CASSQDQWRGMFF	TGTGCCAGCAGCCAAGATCAGTGGCGGGGGATGTTTTTT
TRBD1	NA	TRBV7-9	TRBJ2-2	CASSDAGQGNTGELFF	TGTGCCAGCAGCGATGCGGGACAGGGGAACACCGGGGAGCTGTTTTTT
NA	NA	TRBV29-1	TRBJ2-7	CSATTSGTPGDEQYF	TGCAGCGCCACAACCTCCGGGACGCCGGGAGACGAGCAGTACTTC
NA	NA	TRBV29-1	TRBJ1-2	CSVDRGLGYGYTF	TGCAGCGTTGACAGGGGCCTAGGTTATGGCTACACCTTC
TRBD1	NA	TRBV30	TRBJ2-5	CAWTGTGRRETQYF	TGTGCCTGGACCGGGACAGGGCGGAGGGAGACCCAGTACTTC
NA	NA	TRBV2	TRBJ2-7	CASSETFEQYF	TGTGCCAGCAGTGAAACTTTCGAGCAGTACTTC
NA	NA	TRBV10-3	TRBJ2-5	CASQSGGREETQYF	TGTGCCAGCCAATCCGGGGGACGAGAAGAGACCCAGTACTTC
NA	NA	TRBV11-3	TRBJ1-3	CASSLQGSGNTIYF	TGTGCCAGCAGCTTACAGGGGTCTGGAAACACCATATATTTT
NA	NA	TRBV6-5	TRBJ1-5	CASSSDRSRQPQHF	TGTGCCAGCAGTTCCGACAGAAGTCGACAGCCCCAGCATTTT
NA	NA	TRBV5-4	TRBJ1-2	CASSLGRGPNYGYTF	TGTGCCAGCAGCTTGGGGCGGGGGCCGAACTATGGCTACACCTTC
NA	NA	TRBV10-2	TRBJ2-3	CASSDTGTSRTQYF	TGCGCCAGCAGTGATACAGGGACCTCACGTACGCAGTATTTT
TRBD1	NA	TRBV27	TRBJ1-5	CASSAGTGYQPQHF	TGTGCCAGCAGTGCAGGGACAGGGTACCAGCCCCAGCATTTT
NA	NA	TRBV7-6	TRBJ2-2	CASSLATRARSGELFF	TGTGCCAGCAGCTTAGCTACTAGGGCTCGGTCCGGGGAGCTGTTTTTT
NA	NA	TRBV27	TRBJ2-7	CASSLSVRTYEQYF	TGTGCCAGCAGTTTATCGGTCAGGACCTACGAGCAGTACTTC
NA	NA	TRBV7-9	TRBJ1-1	CASSLSELLSGEAFF	TGTGCCAGCAGCTTATCTGAATTACTAAGCGGGGAAGCTTTCTTT
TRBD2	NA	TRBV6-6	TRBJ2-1	CASSPSSGGPAQQFF	TGTGCCAGCAGTCCCAGTAGCGGGGGCCCCGCCCAGCAGTTCTTC
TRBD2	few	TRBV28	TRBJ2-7	CASSLGTIPSEQYF	TGTGCCAGCAGTTTAGGGACTATACCTAGCGAGCAGTACTTC
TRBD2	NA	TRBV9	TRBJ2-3	CASSVAERGAQYF	TGTGCCAGCAGCGTAGCAGAGCGGGGGGCGCAGTATTTT
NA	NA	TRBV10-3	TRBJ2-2	CAISLDWANTGELFF	TGTGCCATCAGTCTGGACTGGGCGAACACCGGGGAGCTGTTTTTT
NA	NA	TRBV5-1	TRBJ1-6	CASSPETNYNSPLHF	TGCGCCAGCAGCCCGGAGACCAACTATAATTCACCCCTCCACTTT
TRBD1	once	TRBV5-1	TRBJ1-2	CASSGGQAINYGYTF	TGCGCCAGCAGCGGTGGACAGGCCATCAACTATGGCTACACCTTC
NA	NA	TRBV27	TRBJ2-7	CASSLSGHQIYEQYF	TGTGCCAGCAGTTTATCTGGACACCAAATCTACGAGCAGTACTTC
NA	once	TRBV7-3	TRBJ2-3	CASSPAQGSDTQYF	TGTGCCAGCAGCCCAGCCCAGGGGTCAGATACGCAGTATTTT
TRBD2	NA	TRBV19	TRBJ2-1	CASSRTSNNEQFF	TGTGCCAGTAGCCGGACTAGCAACAATGAGCAGTTCTTC
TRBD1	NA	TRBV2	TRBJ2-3	CASKGAELFRNTQYF	TGTGCCAGCAAGGGGGCTGAGTTATTTAGAAATACGCAGTATTTT